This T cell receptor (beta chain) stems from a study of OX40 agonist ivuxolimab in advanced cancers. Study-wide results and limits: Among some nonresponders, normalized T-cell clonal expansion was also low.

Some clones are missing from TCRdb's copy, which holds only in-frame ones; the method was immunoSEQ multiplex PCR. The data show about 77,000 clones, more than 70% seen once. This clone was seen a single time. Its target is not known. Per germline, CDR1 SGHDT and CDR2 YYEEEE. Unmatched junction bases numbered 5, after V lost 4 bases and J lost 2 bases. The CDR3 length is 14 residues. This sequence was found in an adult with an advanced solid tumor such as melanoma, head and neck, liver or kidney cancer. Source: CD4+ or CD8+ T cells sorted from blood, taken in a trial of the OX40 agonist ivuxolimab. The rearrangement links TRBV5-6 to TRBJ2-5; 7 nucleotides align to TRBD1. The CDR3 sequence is CASSVTGRQETQYF. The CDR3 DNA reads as TGTGCCAGCAGCGTGACAGGGCGGCAAGAGACCCAGTACTTC.